These T cell receptor beta chains were read from a single sample in a study of CD4 T cells in relation to SARS-CoV-2 and coronaviruses. The assay was immunoSEQ multiplex PCR, and TCRdb's table has in-frame clones only and misses some. The sample lists more than 50,000 clones; roughly 89% were seen once. Sequencing was done on a sample of memory CD4+ T cells from PBMCs. The receptors stem from a human donor in good health. Each CDR3 is given with its conserved first and last residue. Each record gives: V gene, D gene, clone size, J gene, CDR3 protein, CDR3 DNA. A D gene is named only where the DNA matches it firmly. Clone size is stated in some rows and not others, as once, few, many or a class when expanded.

v_call: TRBV18; d_call: TRBD1; clone_size: -; j_call: TRBJ2-7; cdr3_aa: CASSPPGQGAYEQYF; cdr3_nt: TGTGCCAGCTCACCACCGGGACAGGGGGCCTACGAGCAGTACTTC
v_call: TRBV9; d_call: -; clone_size: -; j_call: TRBJ2-1; cdr3_aa: CASSPGLSGRNEQFF; cdr3_nt: TGTGCCAGCAGCCCCGGTCTTAGTGGGCGCAATGAGCAGTTCTTC
v_call: TRBV3-1/TRBV3-2; d_call: -; clone_size: -; j_call: TRBJ2-3; cdr3_aa: CASSSRKSTTDTQYF; cdr3_nt: TGTGCCAGCAGCTCCAGGAAGTCCACGACAGATACGCAGTATTTT
v_call: TRBV3-1/TRBV3-2; d_call: -; clone_size: once; j_call: TRBJ1-4; cdr3_aa: CASSQVLLEGREKLFF; cdr3_nt: TGTGCCAGCAGCCAAGTCCTTCTGGAAGGGAGGGAAAAACTGTTTTTT
v_call: TRBV7-9; d_call: -; clone_size: -; j_call: TRBJ1-4; cdr3_aa: CASSLVRGSNEKLFF; cdr3_nt: TGTGCCAGCAGCTTAGTCCGGGGCTCTAATGAAAAACTGTTTTTT
v_call: TRBV6-1; d_call: -; clone_size: -; j_call: TRBJ1-5; cdr3_aa: CASSEGRTGNQPQHF; cdr3_nt: TGTGCCAGCAGTGAAGGCCGGACAGGCAATCAGCCCCAGCATTTT
v_call: TRBV5-1; d_call: -; clone_size: -; j_call: TRBJ2-7; cdr3_aa: CASGAGTATYEQYF; cdr3_nt: TGCGCCAGCGGCGCCGGGACGGCTACCTACGAGCAGTACTTC
v_call: TRBV7-3; d_call: TRBD1; clone_size: -; j_call: TRBJ2-7; cdr3_aa: CASSSLPPGSPGQSYEQYF; cdr3_nt: TGTGCCAGCAGCTCCCTCCCTCCCGGCTCGCCGGGACAGTCCTACGAGCAGTACTTC
v_call: TRBV7-3; d_call: TRBD2; clone_size: -; j_call: TRBJ2-1; cdr3_aa: CASSLGGTSGKEYNEQFF; cdr3_nt: TGTGCCAGCAGCTTAGGGGGGACTAGCGGGAAGGAATACAATGAGCAGTTCTTC
v_call: TRBV5-1; d_call: TRBD1; clone_size: -; j_call: TRBJ2-7; cdr3_aa: CASSLGDRGSEQYF; cdr3_nt: TGCGCCAGCAGCTTGGGGGACAGGGGGAGCGAGCAGTACTTC
v_call: TRBV7-9; d_call: -; clone_size: -; j_call: TRBJ2-3; cdr3_aa: CASSQTRPSIADTQYF; cdr3_nt: TGTGCCAGCAGCCAAACCCGGCCCTCGATTGCAGATACGCAGTATTTT
v_call: TRBV28; d_call: TRBD1; clone_size: few; j_call: TRBJ1-5; cdr3_aa: CASSLPGGYSNQPQHF; cdr3_nt: TGTGCCAGCAGCTTGCCAGGGGGGTATAGCAATCAGCCCCAGCATTTT
v_call: TRBV10-3; d_call: -; clone_size: -; j_call: TRBJ1-5; cdr3_aa: CAISESNQPQHF; cdr3_nt: TGTGCCATCAGTGAGAGCAATCAGCCCCAGCATTTT
v_call: TRBV2; d_call: TRBD1; clone_size: few; j_call: TRBJ2-7; cdr3_aa: CASAPRTGGLARQYF; cdr3_nt: TGTGCCAGCGCACCCAGGACAGGGGGACTGGCGAGGCAGTACTTC
v_call: TRBV5-6; d_call: -; clone_size: once; j_call: TRBJ2-2; cdr3_aa: CASSSWTLTGELFF; cdr3_nt: TGTGCCAGCAGCTCTTGGACCCTCACTGGGGAGCTGTTTTTT
v_call: TRBV4-1; d_call: -; clone_size: once; j_call: TRBJ1-2; cdr3_aa: CASSQEVAGQRYGYTF; cdr3_nt: TGCGCCAGCAGCCAAGAAGTAGCAGGGCAACGTTATGGCTACACCTTC
v_call: TRBV7-5; d_call: -; clone_size: -; j_call: TRBJ2-3; cdr3_aa: CVRSLAATSGSTDTQYF; cdr3_nt: TGTGTCAGAAGCTTAGCCGCGACTAGCGGGAGCACAGATACGCAGTATTTT
v_call: TRBV18; d_call: -; clone_size: -; j_call: TRBJ2-6; cdr3_aa: CASSSRGSGANVLTF; cdr3_nt: TGTGCCAGCTCGTCCCGGGGGTCCGGGGCCAACGTCCTGACTTTC
v_call: TRBV4-2; d_call: -; clone_size: -; j_call: TRBJ1-2; cdr3_aa: CASSQDSAGSDGYTF; cdr3_nt: TGTGCCAGCAGCCAAGATTCGGCGGGATCGGATGGCTACACCTTC
v_call: TRBV7-3; d_call: TRBD2; clone_size: -; j_call: TRBJ2-1; cdr3_aa: CASSLGGTSGKAYNEQFF; cdr3_nt: TGTGCCAGCAGCTTAGGGGGAACTAGCGGGAAGGCCTACAATGAGCAGTTCTTC
v_call: TRBV5-8; d_call: -; clone_size: once; j_call: TRBJ2-7; cdr3_aa: CASSTGTPSSYEQYF; cdr3_nt: TGTGCCAGCAGCACCGGGACACCCAGCTCCTACGAGCAGTACTTC
v_call: TRBV6-6; d_call: TRBD2; clone_size: -; j_call: TRBJ2-5; cdr3_aa: CASSPSETSGREKTQYF; cdr3_nt: TGTGCCAGCAGTCCATCTGAGACTAGCGGGAGGGAAAAGACCCAGTACTTC
v_call: TRBV6-5; d_call: -; clone_size: -; j_call: TRBJ1-5; cdr3_aa: CASSYDGGSNQPQHF; cdr3_nt: TGTGCCAGCAGTTACGATGGTGGTAGCAATCAGCCCCAGCATTTT
v_call: TRBV28; d_call: -; clone_size: -; j_call: TRBJ1-5; cdr3_aa: CASSRVSSNQPQHF; cdr3_nt: TGTGCCAGCAGCAGGGTTTCAAGCAATCAGCCCCAGCATTTT
v_call: TRBV4-2; d_call: TRBD2; clone_size: few; j_call: TRBJ2-7; cdr3_aa: CASSQSGTSGSREQYF; cdr3_nt: TGTGCCAGCAGCCAGTCCGGGACTAGCGGGTCTCGGGAGCAGTACTTC
v_call: TRBV15; d_call: -; clone_size: -; j_call: TRBJ2-3; cdr3_aa: CATSRGTDSPSTDTQYF; cdr3_nt: TGTGCCACCAGCAGAGGGACTGACAGTCCTAGCACAGATACGCAGTATTTT